The clone carrying this TCR beta chain was recorded once. These data come from a study of blood T cell repertoires in COVID-19. Across the study: Nucleic acid was either cDNA or gDNA, and it came from T cells, B-cell-depleted T cells, or PBMCs.

Libraries were prepared by immunoSEQ multiplex PCR; TCRdb keeps only in-frame clonotypes and omits some of them. The sample records 200,000 to 250,000 clones, around 82% being singletons. CDR3 length: 13 amino acids. V was pared by 6 bases and J by 16 bases, with 7 bases of the junction left unmatched. This TCR derives from a woman older than 75 with active or convalescent COVID-19. The V call is TRBV12-3 or TRBV12-4, the J call TRBJ2-1; 15 bases fit TRBD2. The source material was peripheral blood. The CDR3 spells CASRGLAGGLSFF. Here the CDR3 DNA reads TGTGCCAGCAGAGGACTAGCGGGAGGGTTAAGCTTCTTC.